The rows below give T cell receptor beta chains drawn from one sample of a study of CD4 T cells in relation to SARS-CoV-2 and coronaviruses. These receptors are not linked to any known antigen. Sequencing used immunoSEQ multiplex PCR; TCRdb keeps in-frame clones, though not all of them. The sample has approximately 43,000 clones; under 90% are singletons. The sequencing input was naive CD4+ T cells from PBMCs, cultured in vitro. These TCRs come from an adult with COVID-19. Both conserved end residues are part of each CDR3. D genes are given only for firm matches. The size entry is marked missing in some rows and otherwise reads once, few, many or a size class.

d_gene	v_gene	abundance	j_gene	CDR3nt	CDR3aa
NA	TRBV11-2	once	TRBJ2-7	TGTGCCAGCAGCTTAAGGCAGGGTTTTCCATACGAGCAGTACTTC	CASSLRQGFPYEQYF
NA	TRBV5-1	NA	TRBJ2-2	TGCGCCAGCAGCTTGTCGACAGGCTGGGCCGGGGAGCTGTTTTTT	CASSLSTGWAGELFF
TRBD2	TRBV5-1	NA	TRBJ2-1	TGCGCCAGCAGCTTCATGCTAGCGGGAGGAGGGGAGGATGAGCAGTTCTTC	CASSFMLAGGGEDEQFF
TRBD1	TRBV6-4	once	TRBJ2-6	TGTGCCAGCAGTGACTATCCCATACAGGGGGCCTTCTCTGGGGCCAACGTCCTGACTTTC	CASSDYPIQGAFSGANVLTF
NA	TRBV28	NA	TRBJ2-7	TGTGCCAGCAGTTTAGGTTATGGAACGGGGCTAAAATCCTACGAGCAGTACTTC	CASSLGYGTGLKSYEQYF
NA	TRBV11-1	once	TRBJ2-1	TGTGCCAGCAGCCCGAACGGCAAGCGGGAGCAGTTCTTC	CASSPNGKREQFF
TRBD2	TRBV7-2	NA	TRBJ2-7	TGTGCCAGCAGCTTAGAAGCGACTAGCGTCGCCGAGCAGTACTTC	CASSLEATSVAEQYF
NA	TRBV24-1	NA	TRBJ2-1	TGTGCCACCAGTGATTTGGATTCGGCTCACAATGAGCAGTTCTTC	CATSDLDSAHNEQFF
TRBD1	TRBV28	NA	TRBJ1-2	TGTGCCAGCAGAACTAGAGTACAGGGGCCTGGCTACACCTTC	CASRTRVQGPGYTF
TRBD2	TRBV24-1	NA	TRBJ2-1	TGTGCCACCAGTGATCGAGGACTAGCGGGACCAAGCTACAATGAGCAGTTCTTC	CATSDRGLAGPSYNEQFF
NA	TRBV18	NA	TRBJ2-3	TGTGCCAGCTCACCTACAGATACGCAGTATTTT	CASSPTDTQYF
NA	TRBV5-1	NA	TRBJ2-1	TGCGCCAGCAGCTTTACAATAGCGCCTTACAATGAGCAGTTCTTC	CASSFTIAPYNEQFF
NA	TRBV7-9	NA	TRBJ1-4	TGTGCCAGCAGAGGCGAGGGTGAAAAACTGTTTTTT	CASRGEGEKLFF
TRBD2	TRBV9	few	TRBJ2-1	TGTGCCAGCAGCGTAGAGACTAGCCTGTACAATGAGCAGTTCTTC	CASSVETSLYNEQFF
TRBD2	TRBV7-9	NA	TRBJ2-7	TGTGCCAGCAGCTTAGCTAGCGGGAGCTCCTACGAGCAGTACTTC	CASSLASGSSYEQYF
NA	TRBV29-1	NA	TRBJ1-1	TGCAGCGCTGCTTATGGCACTGAAGCTTTCTTT	CSAAYGTEAFF
TRBD1	TRBV30	NA	TRBJ1-4	TGTGCCTGGAAACAGGGGGCCGGGACTAATGAAAAACTGTTTTTT	CAWKQGAGTNEKLFF
NA	TRBV28	once	TRBJ2-1	TGTGCCAGCAGTTTAAGTCCCGCACAGGGTTCCTACAATGAGCAGTTCTTC	CASSLSPAQGSYNEQFF